These T cell receptor beta chains were read from a single sample in a study of cytomegalovirus exposure and HLA in healthy donors. Sequencing used immunoSEQ multiplex PCR; TCRdb keeps in-frame clones, though not all of them. The table lists roughly 120,000 clones, 76% of them singletons. Sequences were obtained from PBMCs. The receptors were gathered from a man in his fifties in good health and CMV-seronegative. CDR3s include the opening cysteine and the closing phenylalanine or tryptophan. D genes are given only for firm matches. The listing skips clone size in some rows; elsewhere it reads once, few, many or a size class.

v_call: TRBV4-1
d_call: TRBD1
clone_size: NA
j_call: TRBJ2-7
cdr3_nt: TGCGCCAGCAGCCAAGAACAGGGGGCCGAGCAGTACTTC
cdr3_aa: CASSQEQGAEQYF

v_call: TRBV5-4
d_call: NA
clone_size: NA
j_call: TRBJ1-1
cdr3_nt: TGTGCCAGCAGCTTGGACAGTCACACTGAAGCTTTCTTT
cdr3_aa: CASSLDSHTEAFF

v_call: TRBV7-2
d_call: NA
clone_size: NA
j_call: TRBJ2-1
cdr3_nt: TGTGCCAGCAGCTTAGTCGGGGGGCACAATGAGCAGTTCTTC
cdr3_aa: CASSLVGGHNEQFF

v_call: TRBV11-2
d_call: NA
clone_size: NA
j_call: TRBJ1-5
cdr3_nt: TGTGCCAGCAGCGCCTACAATCAGCCCCAGCATTTT
cdr3_aa: CASSAYNQPQHF

v_call: TRBV18
d_call: TRBD1
clone_size: NA
j_call: TRBJ1-2
cdr3_nt: TGTGCCAGCTCACCTGTAAAGGGACAGGGGGCGAATGGCTACACCTTC
cdr3_aa: CASSPVKGQGANGYTF

v_call: TRBV6-5
d_call: NA
clone_size: few
j_call: TRBJ1-5
cdr3_nt: TGTGCCAGCAGTTACGGGGGGATAACGCATTTT
cdr3_aa: CASSYGGITHF

v_call: TRBV6-1
d_call: NA
clone_size: few
j_call: TRBJ1-2
cdr3_nt: TGTGCCAGCAGTGAAGCAGGGTTCGGCAGGGCGTACTATGGCTACACCTTC
cdr3_aa: CASSEAGFGRAYYGYTF

v_call: TRBV5-6
d_call: NA
clone_size: NA
j_call: TRBJ2-2
cdr3_nt: TGTGCCAGCAGCTTCCCTAGCGTGGCCGGGGAGCTGTTTTTT
cdr3_aa: CASSFPSVAGELFF

v_call: TRBV5-1
d_call: TRBD2
clone_size: NA
j_call: TRBJ2-7
cdr3_nt: TGCGCCAGCAGTATCGGCGGGGGGGACGAGCAGTACTTC
cdr3_aa: CASSIGGGDEQYF

v_call: TRBV5-4
d_call: NA
clone_size: few
j_call: TRBJ1-1
cdr3_nt: TGTGCCAGCTCAACAGGTTTTAGCACTGAAGCTTTCTTT
cdr3_aa: CASSTGFSTEAFF

v_call: TRBV28
d_call: TRBD1
clone_size: NA
j_call: TRBJ1-1
cdr3_nt: TGTGCCAGCAGGGAAACAGGGGGCGTTGAAGCTTTCTTT
cdr3_aa: CASRETGGVEAFF

v_call: TRBV4-1
d_call: NA
clone_size: few
j_call: TRBJ1-2
cdr3_nt: TGCGCCAGCAGCTACCCCGGGAGAGCTAACTATGGCTACACCTTC
cdr3_aa: CASSYPGRANYGYTF

v_call: TRBV30
d_call: TRBD1
clone_size: NA
j_call: TRBJ1-6
cdr3_nt: TGTGCCTCCGGGACAGGGGACTTCTCCTATAATTCACCCCTCCACTTT
cdr3_aa: CASGTGDFSYNSPLHF

v_call: TRBV7-9
d_call: NA
clone_size: NA
j_call: TRBJ1-2
cdr3_nt: TGTGCCAGCAGCTTAAATGGGGGGAACTATGGCTACACCTTC
cdr3_aa: CASSLNGGNYGYTF